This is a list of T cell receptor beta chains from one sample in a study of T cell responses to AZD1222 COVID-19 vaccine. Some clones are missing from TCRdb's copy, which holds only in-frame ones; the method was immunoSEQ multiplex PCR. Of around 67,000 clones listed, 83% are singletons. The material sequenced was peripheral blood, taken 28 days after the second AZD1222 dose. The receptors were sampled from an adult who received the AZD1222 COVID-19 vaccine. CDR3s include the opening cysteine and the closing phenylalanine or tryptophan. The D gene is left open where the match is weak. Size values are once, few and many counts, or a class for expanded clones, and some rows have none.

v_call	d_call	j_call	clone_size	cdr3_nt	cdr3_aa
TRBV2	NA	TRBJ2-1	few	TGTGCCAGCGCGGAGGGCTCGCCCTGGGAGCAGTTCTTC	CASAEGSPWEQFF
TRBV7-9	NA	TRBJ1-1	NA	TGTGCCAGCAGGGGATTGGGCGGCACTGAAGCTTTCTTT	CASRGLGGTEAFF
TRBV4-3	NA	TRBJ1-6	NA	TGCGCCAGCAGATCGGCGGGCAATTCACCCCTCCACTTT	CASRSAGNSPLHF
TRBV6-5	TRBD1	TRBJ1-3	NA	TGTGCCAGCAGTCGTGGGACAGGGGTTGGAAACACCATATATTTT	CASSRGTGVGNTIYF
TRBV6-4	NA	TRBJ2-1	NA	TGTGCCAGCAGGCCGGGACCTCAAACCAATGAGCAGTTCTTC	CASRPGPQTNEQFF
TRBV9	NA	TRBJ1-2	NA	TGTGCCAGCAGCGTAGGCTCTAACTATGGCTACACCTTC	CASSVGSNYGYTF
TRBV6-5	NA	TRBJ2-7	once	TGTGCCAGCACCCGGGATCCTCGGGCCTACGAGCAGTACTTC	CASTRDPRAYEQYF
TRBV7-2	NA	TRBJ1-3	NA	TGTGCCAGCAACTCCCCCCGCAGGGGTGGAAACACCATATATTTT	CASNSPRRGGNTIYF
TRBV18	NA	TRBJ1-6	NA	TGTGCCAGCTCACCCGCCACAGGGTGGCGTTCACCCCTCCACTTT	CASSPATGWRSPLHF
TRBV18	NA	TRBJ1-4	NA	TGTGCCAGCTCCTCTGGCCGGACAGAGAATGAAAAACTGTTTTTT	CASSSGRTENEKLFF
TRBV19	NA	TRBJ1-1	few	TGTGCCAGTAGTCCCCGAAACACTGAAGCTTTCTTT	CASSPRNTEAFF
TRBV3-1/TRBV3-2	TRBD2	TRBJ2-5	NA	TGTGCCAGCAGCCCGGGGACTACCATTCAAGAGACCCAGTACTTC	CASSPGTTIQETQYF
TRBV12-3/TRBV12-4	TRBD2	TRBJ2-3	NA	TGTGCCTCAGCGATAGCGGGGACGGATACGCAGTATTTT	CASAIAGTDTQYF
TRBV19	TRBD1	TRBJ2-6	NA	TGTGCCAGTAGTGCGAACCGGGGACAGGGAAAAATACTCTGGGGCCTGGAGGCCAACGTCCTGACTTTC	CASSANRGQGKILWGLEANVLTF
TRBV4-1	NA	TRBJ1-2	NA	TGCGCCAGCAGCCACGGCAGATCCGGTCAACATGGCTACACCTTC	CASSHGRSGQHGYTF
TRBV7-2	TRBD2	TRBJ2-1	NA	TGTGCCAGCAGCTTAGGCCTAGCGGGGGGTCTAGGTGAGCAGTTCTTC	CASSLGLAGGLGEQFF
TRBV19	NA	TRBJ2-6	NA	TGTGCCAGTAGTCCTTACTCTGGGGCCAACGTCCTGACTTTC	CASSPYSGANVLTF
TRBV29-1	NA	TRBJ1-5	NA	TGCAGCTCACAGAACAGCCCTACGTTTGGGGGGCCCCAGCATTTT	CSSQNSPTFGGPQHF
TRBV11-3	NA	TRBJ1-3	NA	TGTGCCAGCAGCTCACCCAGGGTTCGAGTTGGGCGCTCTGGAAACACCATATATTTT	CASSSPRVRVGRSGNTIYF
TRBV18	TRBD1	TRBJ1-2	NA	TGTGCCAGCCGAGACGCAGGGGGTCTCGCCGGAACCTTC	CASRDAGGLAGTF
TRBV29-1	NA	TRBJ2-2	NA	TGCAGCGTTGAAGACCCCGCCAAAGTCCGCGGGACCCACCCCGGGGAGCTGTTTTTT	CSVEDPAKVRGTHPGELFF
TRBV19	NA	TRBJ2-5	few	TGTGCCAGTAGTATAGCCCGGACGGCCCAAGAGACCCAGTACTTC	CASSIARTAQETQYF